Listed below are T cell receptor beta chains from one sample, sequenced in a study of T cell clonotyping in hematopoietic cell transplantation. The method was immunoSEQ multiplex PCR; TCRdb's version includes in-frame clones alone and lacks a portion of them. This table holds 20,000 or so clones, around four fifths found once. Sequencing used peripheral blood mononuclear cells. Receptors originate from a man between 60 and 70 years old in good health. Some clones in this sample may be carry-over from other donors' samples. Each CDR3 is given with its conserved first and last residue. D genes are given only for firm matches. Only some rows state a clone size, as once, few, many or a class for expanded clones.

TRBJ2-3 TRBV5-6 NA few CASSSITHTDTQYF TGTGCCAGCAGCTCGATAACACACACAGATACGCAGTATTTT
TRBJ2-7 TRBV5-1 NA NA CASSPRWEGGSYEQYF TGCGCCAGCAGCCCACGGTGGGAGGGGGGGTCCTACGAGCAGTACTTC
TRBJ2-5 TRBV5-6 NA NA CASSLVSLQETQYF TGTGCCAGCAGCTTGGTATCTCTCCAAGAGACCCAGTACTTC
TRBJ2-7 TRBV5-4 TRBD1 NA CASSLGQGVYEQYF TGTGCCAGCAGCTTGGGACAGGGTGTCTACGAGCAGTACTTC
TRBJ2-5 TRBV5-1 NA NA CASSPRGHQETQYF TGCGCCAGCAGCCCGCGGGGTCATCAAGAGACCCAGTACTTC
TRBJ1-2 TRBV7-2 NA NA CASSLESSGRNYGYTF TGTGCCAGCAGCTTAGAAAGCTCGGGCCGGAACTATGGCTACACCTTC
TRBJ2-7 TRBV5-1 NA NA CASSLGAGSLNEQYF TGCGCCAGCAGCTTGGGGGCGGGGTCGCTGAACGAGCAGTACTTC
TRBJ2-1 TRBV9 NA once CASSTGTPNEQFF TGTGCCAGCAGCACTGGGACTCCCAATGAGCAGTTCTTC
TRBJ2-5 TRBV7-8 NA once CASSRAIRKETQYF TGTGCCAGCAGCCGGGCCATTCGCAAAGAGACCCAGTACTTC
TRBJ1-4 TRBV4-2 TRBD1 NA CASSQDRDRPNEKLFF TGTGCCAGCAGCCAAGATCGGGACAGGCCCAATGAAAAACTGTTTTTT
TRBJ1-2 TRBV13 TRBD1 NA CASSLGGQLDYGYTF TGTGCCAGCAGCTTAGGGGGACAGCTTGACTATGGCTACACCTTC
TRBJ2-3 TRBV5-4 NA NA CASSASGHNPDTQYF TGTGCCAGCAGCGCCTCGGGACACAATCCAGATACGCAGTATTTT
TRBJ2-3 TRBV7-9 NA few CASSFAGNTDTQYF TGTGCCAGCAGCTTTGCCGGGAACACAGATACGCAGTATTTT
TRBJ2-3 TRBV7-6 TRBD2 NA CASNPALGGRADTQYF TGTGCCAGCAACCCCGCGTTGGGAGGGCGGGCAGATACGCAGTATTTT
TRBJ1-2 TRBV5-5 NA NA CASSSLDDYTF TGTGCCAGCAGCTCCCTCGACGACTACACCTTC
TRBJ1-1 TRBV6-6 NA NA CASSYGAARRTEAFF TGTGCCAGCAGTTACGGTGCGGCGCGTAGGACTGAAGCCTTCTTT
TRBJ1-5 TRBV28 NA NA CASSLSGRGDQPQHF TGTGCCAGCAGTTTATCGGGGAGGGGGGATCAGCCCCAGCATTTT
TRBJ2-1 TRBV19 NA NA CASSTSYNEQFF TGTGCCAGTAGTACCTCCTACAATGAGCAGTTCTTC
TRBJ2-3 TRBV7-7 TRBD2 NA CASSPGLAVDTQYF TGTGCCAGCAGCCCCGGACTAGCGGTAGATACGCAGTATTTT
TRBJ2-7 TRBV5-8 TRBD2 NA CASSKRTSGSFNEQYF TGTGCCAGCAGTAAACGGACTAGCGGGAGTTTTAACGAGCAGTACTTC